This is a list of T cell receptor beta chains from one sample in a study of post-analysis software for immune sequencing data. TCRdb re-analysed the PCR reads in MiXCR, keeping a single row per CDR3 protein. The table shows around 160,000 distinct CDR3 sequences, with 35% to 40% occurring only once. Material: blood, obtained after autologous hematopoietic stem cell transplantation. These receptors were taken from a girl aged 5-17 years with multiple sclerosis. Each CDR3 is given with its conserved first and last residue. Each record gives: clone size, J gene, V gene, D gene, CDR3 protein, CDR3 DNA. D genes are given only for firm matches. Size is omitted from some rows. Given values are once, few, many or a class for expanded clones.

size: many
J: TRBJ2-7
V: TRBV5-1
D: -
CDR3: CASSGGSTHYEQYF
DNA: TGCGCCAGCAGCGGAGGGAGTACCCACTACGAGCAGTACTTC

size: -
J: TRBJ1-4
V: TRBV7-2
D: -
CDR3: CASRNTAWGEKLFF
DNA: TGTGCCAGCAGAAACACCGCGTGGGGTGAAAAACTGTTTTTT

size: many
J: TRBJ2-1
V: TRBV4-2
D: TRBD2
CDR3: CASSQDPPGLGSYNEQFF
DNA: TGTGCCAGCAGCCAAGATCCTCCGGGACTAGGCTCCTACAATGAGCAGTTCTTC

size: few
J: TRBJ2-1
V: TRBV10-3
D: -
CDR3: CAIREGYRSYNEQFF
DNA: TGTGCCATCAGGGAAGGGTACCGCTCCTACAATGAGCAGTTCTTC

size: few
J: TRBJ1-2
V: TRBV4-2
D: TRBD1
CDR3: CASSTDRGGYGYTF
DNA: TGTGCCAGCAGCACGGACAGGGGGGGCTATGGCTACACCTTC

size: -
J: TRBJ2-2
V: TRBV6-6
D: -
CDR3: CASSPTRANTGELFF
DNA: TGTGCCAGCAGCCCGACTAGAGCGAACACCGGGGAGCTGTTTTTT

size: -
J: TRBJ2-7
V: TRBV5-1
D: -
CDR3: CASSFGATYGQYF
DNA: TGCGCCAGCAGCTTCGGGGCGACCTACGGGCAGTACTTC

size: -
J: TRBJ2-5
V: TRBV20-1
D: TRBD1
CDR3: CSARDEQGEQETQYF
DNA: TGCAGTGCTAGAGATGAACAGGGGGAACAAGAGACCCAGTACTTC

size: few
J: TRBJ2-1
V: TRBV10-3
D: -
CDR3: CAISEKNEQFF
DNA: TGTGCCATCAGTGAGAAGAATGAGCAGTTCTTC

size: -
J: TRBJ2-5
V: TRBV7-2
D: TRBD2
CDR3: CASSSAGGAETQYF
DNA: TGTGCCAGCAGCTCAGCGGGAGGGGCCGAGACCCAGTACTTC

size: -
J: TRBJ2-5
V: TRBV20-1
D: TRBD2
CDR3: CSARDVVTSGLETQYF
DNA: TGCAGTGCTAGGGACGTTGTAACTAGCGGTTTGGAGACCCAGTACTTC

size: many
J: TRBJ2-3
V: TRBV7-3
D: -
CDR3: CASSLSAGRDTQYF
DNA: TGTGCCAGCAGCTTATCCGCAGGAAGAGATACGCAGTATTTT

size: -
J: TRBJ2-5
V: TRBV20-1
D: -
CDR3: CSASRDGQETQYF
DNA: TGCAGTGCTAGCCGGGACGGCCAAGAGACCCAGTACTTC

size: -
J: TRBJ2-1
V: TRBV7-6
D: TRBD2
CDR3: CASSLELAGGYNEQFF
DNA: TGTGCCAGCAGCTTAGAATTGGCGGGAGGTTACAATGAGCAGTTCTTC

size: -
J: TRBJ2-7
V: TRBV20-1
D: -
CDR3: CSARANRGGYYEQYF
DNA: TGCAGTGCTAGGGCTAACAGGGGGGGATACTACGAGCAGTACTTC

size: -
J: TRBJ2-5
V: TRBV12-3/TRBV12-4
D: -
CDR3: CASSPEYQGTQYF
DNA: TGTGCCAGCAGTCCAGAGTACCAAGGGACCCAGTACTTC

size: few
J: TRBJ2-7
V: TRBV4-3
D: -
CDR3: CASSQSPRGPSYEQYF
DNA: TGCGCCAGCAGTCAGTCCCCCAGGGGTCCCTCCTACGAGCAGTACTTC

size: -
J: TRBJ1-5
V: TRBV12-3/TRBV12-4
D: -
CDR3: CASTSTPKSPQHF
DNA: TGTGCCAGCACCTCTACACCCAAGTCTCCCCAGCATTTT

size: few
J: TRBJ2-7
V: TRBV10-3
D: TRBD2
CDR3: CAISPLAGGYEQYF
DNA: TGTGCCATCAGTCCTCTAGCGGGAGGATACGAGCAGTACTTC

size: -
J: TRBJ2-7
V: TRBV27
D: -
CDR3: CAGSTDRDGGYEQYF
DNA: TGTGCCGGCAGCACCGATCGGGACGGGGGCTACGAGCAGTACTTC

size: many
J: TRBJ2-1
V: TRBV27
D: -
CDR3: CASSFRAGSSYNEQFF
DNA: TGTGCCAGCAGTTTCCGAGCGGGCAGCTCCTACAATGAGCAGTTCTTC

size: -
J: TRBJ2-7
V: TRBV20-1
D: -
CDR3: CSARDGDRPRDYEQYF
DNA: TGCAGTGCTAGAGATGGAGACAGGCCGCGGGACTACGAGCAGTACTTC

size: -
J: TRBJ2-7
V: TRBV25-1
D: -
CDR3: CASSEGHEQYF
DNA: TGTGCCAGCAGTGAGGGACACGAGCAGTACTTC

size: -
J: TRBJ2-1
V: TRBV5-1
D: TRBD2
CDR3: CASAGEPFNEQFF
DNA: TGCGCCAGTGCGGGGGAGCCCTTCAATGAGCAGTTCTTC

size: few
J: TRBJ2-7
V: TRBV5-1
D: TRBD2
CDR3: CASSLWTSGSDEQYF
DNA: TGCGCCAGCAGCCTGTGGACTAGCGGGAGCGACGAGCAGTACTTC

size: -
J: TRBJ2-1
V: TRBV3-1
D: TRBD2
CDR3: CASSQGLADYNEQVF
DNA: TGTGCCAGCAGCCAAGGGCTAGCGGATTACAATGAGCAGGTCTTC

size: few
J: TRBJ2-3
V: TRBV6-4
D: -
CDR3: CASSPGSRRLAPDTQYF
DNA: TGTGCCAGCAGTCCCGGGAGTAGACGCTTGGCCCCAGATACGCAGTATTTT

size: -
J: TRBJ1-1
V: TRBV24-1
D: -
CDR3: CATRRGNTEAFF
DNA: TGTGCCACCAGACGGGGGAACACTGAAGCTTTCTTT

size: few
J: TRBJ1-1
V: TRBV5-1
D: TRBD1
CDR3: CASLGQGPNPNTEAFF
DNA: TGCGCCAGCCTCGGACAGGGGCCGAACCCGAACACTGAAGCTTTCTTT

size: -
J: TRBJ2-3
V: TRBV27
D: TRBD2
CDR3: CASGVLAGVGIDTQYF
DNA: TGTGCCAGCGGAGTCCTAGCGGGAGTTGGTATAGATACGCAGTATTTT

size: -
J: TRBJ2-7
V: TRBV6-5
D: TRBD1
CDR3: CASSPLDRGEQYF
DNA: TGTGCCAGCAGTCCTTTGGACAGGGGTGAGCAGTACTTC

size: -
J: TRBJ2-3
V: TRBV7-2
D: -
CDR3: CALGGGSTDTQYF
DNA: TGTGCCTTGGGGGGAGGAAGCACAGATACGCAGTATTTT

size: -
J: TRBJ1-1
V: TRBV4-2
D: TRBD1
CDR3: CASSQSGGQANTEAFF
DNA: TGTGCCAGCAGCCAAAGTGGGGGACAGGCGAACACTGAAGCTTTCTTT

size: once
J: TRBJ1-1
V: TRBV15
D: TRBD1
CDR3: CATSSNRDRGVMNTEAFF
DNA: TGTGCCACCAGCAGCAACCGGGACAGGGGTGTCATGAACACTGAAGCTTTCTTT

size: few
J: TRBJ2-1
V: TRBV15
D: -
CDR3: CATSGLASFNEQFF
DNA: TGTGCCACCAGCGGGCTAGCGTCGTTTAATGAGCAGTTCTTC

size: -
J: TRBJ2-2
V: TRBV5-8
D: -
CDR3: CATGLGSLFF
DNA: TGTGCCACCGGTCTTGGGTCGCTGTTTTTT

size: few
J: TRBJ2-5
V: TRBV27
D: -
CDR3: CASSLWGPQETQYF
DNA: TGTGCCAGCAGTTTATGGGGACCGCAAGAGACCCAGTACTTC

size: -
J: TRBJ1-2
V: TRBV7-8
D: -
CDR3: CASSDVSVLGGAGYTF
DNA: TGTGCCAGCAGCGACGTATCGGTACTGGGGGGAGCTGGCTACACCTTC

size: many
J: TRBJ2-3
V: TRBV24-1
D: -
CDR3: CATSSTGTLGSDTQYF
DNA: TGTGCCACCAGTTCTACAGGGACTCTAGGGTCAGATACGCAGTATTTT

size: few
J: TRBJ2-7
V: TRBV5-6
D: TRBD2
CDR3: CASSPRASGRAHEQYF
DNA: TGTGCCAGCAGCCCTAGGGCTAGCGGGAGGGCCCACGAGCAGTACTTC

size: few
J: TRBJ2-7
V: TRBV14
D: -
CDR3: CASSHDRGSDEQYF
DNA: TGTGCCAGCAGTCACGACCGGGGGTCAGACGAGCAGTACTTC

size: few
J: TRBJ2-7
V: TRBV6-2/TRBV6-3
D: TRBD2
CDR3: CASSYSKAGREQYF
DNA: TGTGCCAGCAGTTACTCGAAAGCGGGGAGAGAGCAGTACTTC

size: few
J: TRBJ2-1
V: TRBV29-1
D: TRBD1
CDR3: CSVVRDRGLNEQFF
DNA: TGCAGCGTTGTGAGGGACAGGGGGCTTAATGAGCAGTTCTTC

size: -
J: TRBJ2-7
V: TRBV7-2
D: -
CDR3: CASSLDVGRTYEQYF
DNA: TGTGCCAGCAGCTTAGACGTCGGCAGAACCTACGAGCAGTACTTC

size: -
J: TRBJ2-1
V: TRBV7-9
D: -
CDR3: CASSLEAQRAGEQFF
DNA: TGTGCCAGCAGCTTAGAGGCACAGCGAGCAGGCGAGCAGTTCTTC

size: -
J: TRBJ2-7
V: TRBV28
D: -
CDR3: CASSYRAQSYEQYF
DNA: TGTGCCAGCAGCTACAGGGCCCAATCCTACGAGCAGTACTTC